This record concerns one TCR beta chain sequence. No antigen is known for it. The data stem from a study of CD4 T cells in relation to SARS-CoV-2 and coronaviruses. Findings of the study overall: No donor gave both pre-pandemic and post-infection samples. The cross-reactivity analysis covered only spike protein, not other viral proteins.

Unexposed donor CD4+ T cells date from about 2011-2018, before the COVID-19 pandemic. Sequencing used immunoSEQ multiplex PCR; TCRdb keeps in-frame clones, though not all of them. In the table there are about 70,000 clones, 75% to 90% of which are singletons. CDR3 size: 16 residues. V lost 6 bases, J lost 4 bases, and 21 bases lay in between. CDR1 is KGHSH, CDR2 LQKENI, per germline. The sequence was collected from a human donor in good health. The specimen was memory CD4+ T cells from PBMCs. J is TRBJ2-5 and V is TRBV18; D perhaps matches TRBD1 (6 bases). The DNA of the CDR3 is TGTGCCAGCTCCCCCGGTAAGCAGGGGAGAGGAGAGACCCAGTACTTC. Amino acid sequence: CASSPGKQGRGETQYF.